The 29 T cell receptor beta chains below were found in one sample sequenced in a study of T-cell reconstitution after alpha-beta-depleted transplantation in children. Unique molecular identifiers featured in how the TCRbeta library was prepared. Via MiXCR, TCRdb re-called the PCR reads, giving one row per CDR3 protein. In the table there are 440,000 or so distinct CDR3 sequences, roughly 43% of which are singletons. This sample comprised PBMCs, obtained before TCRalphabeta/CD19-depleted stem cell transplant. These receptors all come from a girl aged 2 to 10 with aplastic anemia, due to receive a stem cell transplant.

The chain carries TRBV20-1 and TRBJ1-2; D is uncertain. Trimming removed 6 bases at V and 5 bases at J, with 19 bases between. Germline V CDR1 and CDR2: DFQATT, SNEGSKA (reference sequence). The CDR3 has 14 residues. CDR3 sequence reads: CSARSLAAAYGYTF. Here the CDR3 DNA reads TGCAGTGCCAGATCCCTAGCGGCGGCGTATGGCTACACCTTC.

This clonotype has a handful of counts. V gene TRBV5-5 combines with J gene TRBJ2-3; 12 nucleotides agree with TRBD2. V dropped 4 bases and J dropped 8; count of bases not matched to a gene: 11. Germline V lookup: CDR1 SGHKS, CDR2 YYEKEE (reference sequence). The CDR3 loop spans 16 amino acids. The CDR3 here is CASSRGLAGQAGTQYF. DNA for the CDR3: TGTGCCAGCAGCCGAGGACTAGCGGGGCAGGCAGGTACGCAGTATTTT.

CDR3 in amino acids: CASSVNRDRGNTGELFF. DNA of the CDR3: TGTGCCAGCAGCGTGAACCGGGACAGGGGTAACACCGGGGAGCTGTTTTTT. The rearrangement links TRBV9 to TRBJ2-2, with 10 positions matching TRBD1. The CDR3 spans 17 residues. CDR1 SGDLS and CDR2 YYNGEE come from the germline V gene. The ends lost 2 bases at V and 2 bases at J; junction bases unmatched: 6.

At least ten counts were recorded for this clonotype. This sequence joins TRBV20-1 and TRBJ2-2, with D hard to call. The CDR3 loop spans 14 amino acids. The germline V and J ends were trimmed by 2 bases and 3 bases, with 10 bases remaining between them. Germline V gene lookup returns CDR1 DFQATT and CDR2 SNEGSKA (reference sequence). CDR3 in DNA: TGCAGTGCTAGACGGCAGGCGGACACCGGGGAGCTGTTTTTT. This sequence encodes CSARRQADTGELFF.

This rearrangement joins TRBV7-8 to TRBJ2-5, with D perhaps TRBD2 (6 bases). Germline V lookup: CDR1 SGHVS, CDR2 FQNEAQ. There are 14 residues in the CDR3. The V end was cut by 4 bases, the J end by 4 bases, with 13 bases between. CDR3: CASSSTSKGETQYF. The CDR3 DNA reads as TGTGCCAGCAGCTCCACTAGCAAGGGAGAGACCCAGTACTTC.

Remarks on this clonotype: At one end the junction does not follow the germline gene, possibly because of a read error. The rearrangement uses TRBV20-1 and TRBJ2-1, with 14 bases aligning to TRBD2. The CDR3 extends over 17 amino acids. The germline CDR1 and CDR2 sequences are DFQATT and SNEGSKA (reference sequence). CDR3 sequence reads: CCAAPGLAGASYNEQFF. Written as DNA, the CDR3 is TGCTGTGCCGCCCCGGGACTAGCGGGGGCCTCCTACAATGAGCAGTTCTTC.

This chain links TRBV25-1 with TRBJ1-2; the D gene is possibly TRBD1 (6 bases). Trimming removed 10 bases from V and 4 bases from J, with 10 bases in between. Looked up from germline, CDR1 is MGHDK and CDR2 is SYGVNS. CDR3 length equals 11 residues. For the CDR3, the DNA is TGTGCCACCTGGACAGCCTATGGCTACACCTTC. Translation gives CATWTAYGYTF.

This clonotype appeared a few times. V usage is TRBV20-1 and J usage is TRBJ1-5; D not certain. CDR1 is DFQATT and CDR2 is SNEGSKA in the germline V gene (reference sequence). Trimming pared 4 bases from V and 2 bases from J, leaving 15 bases between. This CDR3 has 15 residues. In DNA, the CDR3 is TGCAGTGCTAAACGCCCAACCTCTGGCAATCAGCCCCAGCATTTT. Protein sequence: CSAKRPTSGNQPQHF.

The chain has TRBV21-1 and TRBJ2-2; the D call TRBD2 from the table was never checked on the DNA. TRBV21-1 represents a pseudogene. The CDR3 length is 16 residues. This chain's CDR3 is CASSVGPLPLIGELFF. Written as DNA, the CDR3 is TGTGCCAGCAGCGTGGGACCTCTTCCCCTTATCGGGGAGCTGTTTTTT.

The chain carries TRBV7-3 and TRBJ2-7; tentative D call: TRBD1 (6 bases). In germline, CDR1 is SGHTA, CDR2 FQGTGA. This CDR3 has 13 residues. V lost 1 base and J 6 bases, leaving 10 bases between the germline ends. The chain's CDR3 is CASSLKGGVEQYF. DNA of the CDR3: TGTGCCAGCAGCTTAAAAGGGGGAGTCGAGCAGTACTTC.

As to this clonotype: A much larger clone differs from this one at a single base, so this may be a read error. This chain uses TRBV7-9 with TRBJ2-1; the match to TRBD2 covers 9 bases. Germline V CDR1 and CDR2: SEHNR, FQNEAQ (reference sequence). This CDR3 region has 14 residues. Here the CDR3 DNA reads TGTGCCAGCAGCAGGACTAGCGAGTTAAATGAGCAGTTATTC. Its protein is CASSRTSELNEQLF.

The chain couples TRBV18 to TRBJ1-1; D gene ambiguous. V lost 1 base and J 0 bases, leaving 6 bases between the germline ends. The CDR3 has 14 amino acids. Germline V CDR1 and CDR2: KGHSH, LQKENI. CDR3 sequence reads: CASSPLAMNTEAFF. The CDR3 nucleotides are TGTGCCAGCTCACCACTGGCTATGAACACTGAAGCTTTCTTT. Full variable domain (remainder filled in from reference TRBV18 and TRBJ1-1): NAGVMQNPRHLVRRRGQEARLRCSPMKGHSHVYWYRQLPEEGLKFMVYLQKENIIDESGMPKERFSAEFPKEGPSILRIQQVVRGDSAAYFCASSPLAMNTEAFFGQGTRLTVV.

The J gene is TRBJ2-3, the V gene TRBV15; TRBD1 might be the D (6 bases). Germline V gives CDR1 LNHNV, CDR2 YYDKDF (reference sequence). Trimming took 4 bases from V and 3 from J, leaving 8 bases between them. The CDR3 extends over 13 amino acids. The CDR3 sequence is CATSKTGTDTQYF. The CDR3 nucleotides read TGTGCCACCAGCAAAACAGGGACAGATACGCAGTATTTT.

The CDR3 is CAISDRVGTYEQYF. Here the CDR3 DNA reads TGTGCCATCAGTGACAGGGTAGGGACCTACGAGCAGTACTTC. The gene calls are TRBV10-3 and TRBJ2-7; D is perhaps TRBD1 (5 bases). This CDR3 has 14 amino acids. Germline CDR1 reads ENHRY; CDR2 reads SYGVKD. V was cut by 3 bases and J by 2 bases, with 11 bases left in between.

This chain joins TRBV20-1 and TRBJ2-3; D might be TRBD2 (5 bases). The length of the CDR3 is 12 residues. V was pared by 1 base and J by 8 bases, with 10 bases between. Germline loops: CDR1 DFQATT, CDR2 SNEGSKA (reference sequence). The CDR3: CSARVVATTQYF. The CDR3 DNA reads as TGCAGTGCTAGAGTGGTAGCGACTACGCAGTATTTT.

The chain has TRBV6-1 and TRBJ1-1; the D is unclear. Looked up from germline, CDR1 is MNHNS and CDR2 is SASEGT. Between the trimmed V and J ends, which lost 7 bases and 2 bases, there was a span of 11 bases. This CDR3 is 13 amino acids long. The CDR3 region has the DNA TGTGCCAGCAATCCCGCCACCAACACTGAAGCTTTCTTT. It codes for CASNPATNTEAFF.

This chain uses TRBV20-1 with TRBJ1-1; TRBD1 is a possible D gene (6 bases). Germline assignment: CDR1 DFQATT and CDR2 SNEGSKA (reference sequence). The CDR3 is 14 amino acids. V lost 0 bases and J 4 bases, leaving 12 bases between the germline ends. The CDR3 DNA reads TGCAGTGCTAGAGATCTAGGGGGGCCCACTGAAGCTTTCTTT. This gives the protein CSARDLGGPTEAFF.

Regarding this clonotype: The germline gene is not matched at one end of the junction; a read error may be the cause. V usage is TRBV20-1 and J usage is TRBJ2-1; the match to TRBD2 covers 10 bases. The germline gives CDR1 DFQATT, CDR2 SNEGSKA (reference sequence). The CDR3 has 16 amino acids. The CDR3 region has the DNA TGCATTGCTACCATCTTACTAGCGGGGTCGAGTAATGAGCAGTTCTTC. This gives the protein CIATILLAGSSNEQFF.

This clonotype was recorded many times. The chain employs TRBV12-5 and TRBJ2-2, with 10 nucleotides matching TRBD2. The CDR3 runs 15 residues. J gave up 4 bases and V 6 bases, and 5 bases lay outside the gene matches. Germline V gene data show CDR1 as LGHNT and CDR2 as FRNRAP. As DNA, the CDR3 is TGTGCTAGTGGACTAGCGGGATATAGCACCGGGGAGCTGTTTTTT. Translating gives CASGLAGYSTGELFF. The whole variable domain, remainder taken from reference TRBV12-5 and TRBJ2-2, is DARVTQTPRHKVTEMGQEVTMRCQPILGHNTVFWYRQTMMQGLELLAYFRNRAPLDDSGMPKDRFSAEMPDATLATLKIQPSEPRDSAVYFCASGLAGYSTGELFFGEGSRLTVL.

The chain couples TRBV29-1 to TRBJ1-4, with D perhaps TRBD1 (5 bases). The CDR3 contains 16 residues. V lost 4 bases to trimming and J lost 0 bases, with 15 bases between them. Germline-derived CDR1 and CDR2 are SQVTM and ANQGSEA. CDR3 region: CSVVSGGFATNEKLFF. The CDR3 DNA reads TGCAGCGTTGTGTCGGGGGGGTTTGCAACTAATGAAAAACTGTTTTTT.

This sequence joins TRBV15 and TRBJ1-1; no clear D gene. The germline V gene has CDR1 LNHNV and CDR2 YYDKDF (reference sequence). The CDR3 is made up of 17 amino acids. V was clipped by 0 bases and J by 1 base, with 15 bases between them. CDR3 nucleotide sequence: TGTGCCACCAGCAGAGACGAGTTCGGGAATGGGAACACTGAAGCTTTCTTT. Amino acid sequence: CATSRDEFGNGNTEAFF.

There are many counts of this clonotype. The chain employs TRBV20-1 and TRBJ2-5, with D possibly TRBD1 on 6 matching bases. Germline CDR1 is DFQATT and CDR2 is SNEGSKA (reference sequence). There are 14 residues in the CDR3. Trimming left V 6 bases short and J 0 bases short, with 14 bases between. The CDR3 spells CSAQGTGNQETQYF. CDR3 nucleotides: TGCAGTGCCCAGGGGACCGGGAACCAAGAGACCCAGTACTTC.

The V gene is TRBV2, the J gene TRBJ2-5, with no clear D. Germline V gene data show CDR1 as SNHLY and CDR2 as FYNNEI. V was trimmed by 6 bases and J by 8 bases, leaving 19 bases between them. CDR3 size: 14 residues. For the CDR3, the DNA is TGTGCCAGCAGCCACGATCAGCAGCAAATCACCCAGTACTTC. It yields the protein CASSHDQQQITQYF.

There are a few counts of this clonotype. The chain employs TRBV11-3 and TRBJ2-1; D is possibly TRBD1 or TRBD2 (5 bases each). Trimming stripped 4 bases from V and 3 bases from J, with 10 bases between. The CDR3 is 14 amino acids. From germline, CDR1 is SGHNT and CDR2 YENEEA. CDR3 residues: CASSWDGNYNEQFF. The DNA of the CDR3 is TGTGCCAGCAGCTGGGACGGGAACTACAATGAGCAGTTCTTC.

This clonotype was counted a few times. The chain couples TRBV12-3 or TRBV12-4 to TRBJ2-7, with D possibly matching TRBD2 (6 bases). This CDR3 comprises 13 residues. V was shortened by 4 bases and J by 1 base, with 8 bases between the two germline ends. The CDR3 is CASSSGVSYEQYF. The CDR3 DNA sequence: TGTGCCAGCAGTTCGGGAGTTTCCTACGAGCAGTACTTC.

This clonotype appeared a few times. CDR3 amino acids: CASSLSGGGGYTF. The CDR3 nucleotides are TGTGCCAGCAGTTTATCAGGGGGCGGTGGCTACACCTTC. The chain is built from TRBV12-3 or TRBV12-4 and TRBJ1-2; TRBD1 aligns across 8 bases. There are 13 residues in the CDR3. The V and J ends lost 2 bases and 7 bases, in that order; junction bases with no gene match: 3.

The rearrangement joins TRBV6-1 to TRBJ2-7; no firm D call. Trimming shortened V by 9 bases and J by 3 bases, and 24 bases separated the two germline ends. The CDR3 is 16 residues long. Germline V gene data show CDR1 as MNHNS and CDR2 as SASEGT. The CDR3: CARVPKKGRRIYEQYF. The CDR3 coding sequence is TGTGCCAGGGTTCCGAAAAAAGGAAGGAGAATCTACGAGCAGTACTTC.

This chain joins TRBV6-5 and TRBJ2-7; 7 bases are a match to TRBD2. Germline V gene data show CDR1 as MNHEY and CDR2 as SVGAGI. This CDR3 is built from 15 residues. J gave up 0 bases and V 5 bases, and 7 bases lay outside the gene matches. The CDR3 loop is CASSPSGLSSYEQYF. CDR3 DNA sequence: TGTGCCAGCAGTCCCTCGGGACTAAGCTCCTACGAGCAGTACTTC.

The chain couples TRBV12-3 or TRBV12-4 to TRBJ2-7, with 7 positions matching TRBD1. The CDR3 is made up of 14 amino acids. V lost 6 bases to trimming and J lost 6 bases; unmatched junction nucleotides: 11. The CDR3 coding sequence is TGTGCCAGCAGACGATCGGGACAGTCGGTCGAGCAGTACTTC. This encodes CASRRSGQSVEQYF.